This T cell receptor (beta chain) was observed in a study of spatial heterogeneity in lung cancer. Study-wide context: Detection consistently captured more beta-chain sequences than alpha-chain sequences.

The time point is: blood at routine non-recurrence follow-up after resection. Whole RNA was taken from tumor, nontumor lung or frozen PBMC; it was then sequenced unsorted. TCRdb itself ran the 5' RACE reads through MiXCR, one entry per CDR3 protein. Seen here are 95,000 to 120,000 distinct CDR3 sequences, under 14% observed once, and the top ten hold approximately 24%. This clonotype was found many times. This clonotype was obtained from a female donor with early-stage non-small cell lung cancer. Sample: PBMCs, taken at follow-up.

CDR3 in DNA: TGCAGCGCCGCACTAGCGGGGTCCTACAATGAGCAGTTCTTC. This sequence encodes CSAALAGSYNEQFF. The rearrangement links TRBV29-1 to TRBJ2-1, with TRBD2 identical over 10 bases. This CDR3 comprises 14 residues. Per germline, CDR1 SQVTM and CDR2 ANQGSEA. V was pared by 7 bases and J by 1 base, with 4 bases of the junction left unmatched.